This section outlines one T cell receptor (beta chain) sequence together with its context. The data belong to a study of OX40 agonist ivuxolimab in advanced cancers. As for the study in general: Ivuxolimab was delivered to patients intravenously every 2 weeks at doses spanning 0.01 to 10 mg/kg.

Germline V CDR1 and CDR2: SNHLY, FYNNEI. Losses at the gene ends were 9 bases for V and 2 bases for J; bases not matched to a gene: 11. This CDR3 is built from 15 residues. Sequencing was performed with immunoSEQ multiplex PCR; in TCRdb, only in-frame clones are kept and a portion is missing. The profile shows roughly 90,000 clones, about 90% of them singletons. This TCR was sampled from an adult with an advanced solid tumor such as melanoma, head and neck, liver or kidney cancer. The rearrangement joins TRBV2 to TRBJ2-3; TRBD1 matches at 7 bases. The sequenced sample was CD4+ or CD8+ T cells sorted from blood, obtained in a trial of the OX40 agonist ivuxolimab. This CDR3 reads CASQTGVGLTDTQYF. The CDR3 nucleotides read TGTGCCAGTCAAACAGGGGTGGGTCTCACAGATACGCAGTATTTT. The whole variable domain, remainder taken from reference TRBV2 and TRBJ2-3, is EPEVTQTPSHQVTQMGQEVILRCVPISNHLYFYWYRQILGQKVEFLVSFYNNEISEKSEIFDDQFSVERPDGSNFTLKIRSTKLEDSAMYFCASQTGVGLTDTQYFGPGTRLTVL.